One and the same sample provided the 5 T cell receptor beta chains below, sequenced in a study of blood T cell repertoires in COVID-19 (TCRdb year 2020). The library was built by means of the immunoSEQ multiplex PCR assay. TCRdb provides this immuneACCESS table in a form limited to in-frame rearrangements. Some clones are lacking; in checked studies, under half of them reflect an unresolved V gene, and why the rest are absent is not known. For this sample the table gives about 81,000 clones, of which around 80% were detected only once. Jointly, the top ten make up 7.4% of the sample. Sequenced material: peripheral blood. Receptor source: a human donor in a cohort sampled during active COVID-19.

This chain joins TRBV10-3 and TRBJ1-5; D not resolved. CDR1 and CDR2 from the germline V gene are ENHRY and SYGVKD. V gave up 0 bases and J gave up 6 bases, with 15 bases separating them. The CDR3 loop spans 16 amino acids. The CDR3 nucleotides read TGTGCCATCAGTGAGTCTGGTTCAGGAATGGGTCAGCCCCAGCATTTT. Translating it yields CAISESGSGMGQPQHF.

The CDR3 reads CASSLTGKSEQYF. CDR3 DNA: TGTGCCAGCAGCTTAACAGGGAAAAGCGAGCAGTACTTC. This rearrangement joins TRBV11-3 to TRBJ2-7, with D maybe TRBD1 (6 bases). V was clipped by 2 bases and J by 6 bases, with 11 bases between them. The CDR3 has 13 amino acids. Germline-derived CDR1 and CDR2 are SGHNT and YENEEA. Full variable domain (remainder filled in from reference TRBV11-3 and TRBJ2-7): EAGVVQSPRYKIIEKKQPVAFWCNPISGHNTLYWYLQNLGQGPELLIRYENEEAVDDSQLPKDRFSAERLKGVDSTLKIQPAELGDSAVYLCASSLTGKSEQYFGPGTRLTVT.

The genes are TRBV4-2 and TRBJ1-6, with D possibly TRBD1 on 6 matching bases. V lost 1 base and J 5 bases, leaving 12 bases between the germline ends. The CDR3 extends over 16 amino acids. Germline-derived CDR1 and CDR2 are LGHNA and YNFKEQ. In nucleotides, the CDR3 is TGTGCCAGCAGCCAAGGCCCGCAGGGGAATAATTCACCCCTCCACTTT. It translates to CASSQGPQGNNSPLHF.

This chain links TRBV19 with TRBJ1-5; D remains unclear. The CDR3 has 19 amino acids. Germline V gene sequence: CDR1 LNHDA, CDR2 SQIVND (reference sequence). Trimming took off 4 bases at V and 4 bases at J, with 26 bases between the two ends. CDR3 in amino acids: CASSRKYIRTSDLNQPQHF. The DNA for the CDR3 is TGTGCCAGTAGTAGAAAATATATTCGGACTTCGGACCTAAATCAGCCCCAGCATTTT.

The chain carries TRBV9 and TRBJ1-5, with 11 bases aligning to TRBD1. Germline CDR1 is SGDLS and CDR2 is YYNGEE. Trimming took 1 base from V and 0 from J; bases not matched to a gene: 9. The CDR3 totals 19 residues. Here the CDR3 DNA reads TGTGCCAGCAGCGTAAGACCCAGGACAGGGGGCTATAGCAATCAGCCCCAGCATTTT. Its translation is CASSVRPRTGGYSNQPQHF. The variable domain in full, with the rest retrieved from reference TRBV9 and TRBJ1-5, is DSGVTQTPKHLITATGQRVTLRCSPRSGDLSVYWYQQSLDQGLQFLIQYYNGEERAKGNILERFSAQQFPDLHSELNLSSLELGDSALYFCASSVRPRTGGYSNQPQHFGDGTRLSIL.